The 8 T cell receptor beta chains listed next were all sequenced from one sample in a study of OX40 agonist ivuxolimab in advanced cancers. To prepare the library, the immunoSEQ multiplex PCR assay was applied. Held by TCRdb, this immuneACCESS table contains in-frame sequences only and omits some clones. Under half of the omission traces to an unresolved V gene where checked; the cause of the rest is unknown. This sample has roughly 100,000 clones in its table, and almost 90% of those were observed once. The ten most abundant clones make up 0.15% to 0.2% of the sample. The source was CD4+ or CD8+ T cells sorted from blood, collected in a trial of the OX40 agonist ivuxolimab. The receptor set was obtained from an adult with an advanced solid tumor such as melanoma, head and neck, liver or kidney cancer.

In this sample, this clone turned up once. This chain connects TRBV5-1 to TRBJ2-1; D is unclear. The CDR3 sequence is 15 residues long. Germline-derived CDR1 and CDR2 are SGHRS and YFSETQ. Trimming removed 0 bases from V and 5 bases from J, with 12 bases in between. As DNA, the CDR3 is TGCGCCAGCAGCTTGGTTGTAGGGTGGGACAATGAGCAGTTCTTC. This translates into CASSLVVGWDNEQFF.

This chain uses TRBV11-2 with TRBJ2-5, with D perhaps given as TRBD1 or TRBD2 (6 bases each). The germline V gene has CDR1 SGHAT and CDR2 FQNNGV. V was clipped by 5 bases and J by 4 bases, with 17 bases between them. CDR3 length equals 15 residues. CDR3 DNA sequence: TGTGCCAGCAGCCCCCGAGGGGGGAGGCTAGAGACCCAGTACTTC. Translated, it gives CASSPRGGRLETQYF.

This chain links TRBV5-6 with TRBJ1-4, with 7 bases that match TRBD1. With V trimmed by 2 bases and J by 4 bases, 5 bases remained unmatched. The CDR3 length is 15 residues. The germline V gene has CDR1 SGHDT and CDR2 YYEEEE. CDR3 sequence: CASSFRTGHNEKLFF. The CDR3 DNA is TGTGCCAGCAGCTTCCGGACAGGCCATAATGAAAAACTGTTTTTT.

The CDR3 protein is CASRKYNLRDQTYNEQFF. The CDR3 DNA sequence: TGCGCCAGCAGGAAATATAACCTCCGGGACCAAACTTACAATGAGCAGTTCTTC. This chain joins TRBV5-1 and TRBJ2-1, with D perhaps assigned TRBD1 or TRBD2 (5 bases each). The CDR3 loop spans 18 amino acids. The germline V and J ends were trimmed by 5 bases and 4 bases, with 25 bases remaining between them. Germline V CDR1 and CDR2: SGHRS, YFSETQ.

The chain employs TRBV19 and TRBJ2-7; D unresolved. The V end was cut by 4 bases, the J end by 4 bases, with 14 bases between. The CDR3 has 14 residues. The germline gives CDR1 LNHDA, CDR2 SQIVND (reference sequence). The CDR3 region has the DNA TGTGCCAGTAGTACGCTCGGGTTGCAATACGAGCAGTACTTC. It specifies CASSTLGLQYEQYF. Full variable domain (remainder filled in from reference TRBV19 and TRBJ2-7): DGGITQSPKYLFRKEGQNVTLSCEQNLNHDAMYWYRQDPGQGLRLIYYSQIVNDFQKGDIAEGYSVSREKKESFPLTVTSAQKNPTAFYLCASSTLGLQYEQYFGPGTRLTVT.

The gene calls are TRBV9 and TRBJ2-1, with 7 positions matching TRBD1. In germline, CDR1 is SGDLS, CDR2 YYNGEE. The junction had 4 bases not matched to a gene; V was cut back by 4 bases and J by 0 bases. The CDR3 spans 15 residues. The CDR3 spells CASSPTGSSYNEQFF. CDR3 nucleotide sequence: TGTGCCAGCAGCCCGACAGGGAGCTCCTACAATGAGCAGTTCTTC.

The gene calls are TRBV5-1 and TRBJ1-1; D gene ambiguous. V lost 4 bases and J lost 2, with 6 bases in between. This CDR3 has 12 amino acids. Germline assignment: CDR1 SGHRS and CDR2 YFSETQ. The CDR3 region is CASSQVNTEAFF. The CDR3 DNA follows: TGCGCCAGCAGCCAAGTAAACACTGAAGCTTTCTTT.

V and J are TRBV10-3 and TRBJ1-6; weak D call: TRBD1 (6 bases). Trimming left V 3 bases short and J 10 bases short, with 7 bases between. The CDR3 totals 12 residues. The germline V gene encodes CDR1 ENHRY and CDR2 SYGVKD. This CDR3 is CAISDGGSPLHF. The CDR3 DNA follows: TGTGCCATCAGTGATGGGGGCTCACCCCTCCACTTT.